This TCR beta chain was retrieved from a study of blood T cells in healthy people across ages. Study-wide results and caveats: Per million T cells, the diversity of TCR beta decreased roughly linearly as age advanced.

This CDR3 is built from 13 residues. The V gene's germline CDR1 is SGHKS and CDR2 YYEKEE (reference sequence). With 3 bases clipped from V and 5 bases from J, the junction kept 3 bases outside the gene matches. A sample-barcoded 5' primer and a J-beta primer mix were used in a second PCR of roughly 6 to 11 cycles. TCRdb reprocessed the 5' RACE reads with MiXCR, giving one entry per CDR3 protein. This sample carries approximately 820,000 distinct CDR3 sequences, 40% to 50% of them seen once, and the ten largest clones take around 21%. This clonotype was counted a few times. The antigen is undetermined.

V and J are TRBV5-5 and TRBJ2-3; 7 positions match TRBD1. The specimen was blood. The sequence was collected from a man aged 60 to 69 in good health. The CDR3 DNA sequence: TGTGCCAGCAGCTGGGCAGGGGGAGATACGCAGTATTTT. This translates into CASSWAGGDTQYF.